This TCR beta chain was captured by sequencing in a study of OX40 agonist ivuxolimab in advanced cancers. Study context: Dose-escalation patients suffered from hepatocellular carcinoma, melanoma, renal cell or head and neck cancer. The study, taken as a whole, reports: Mean expanded clone counts were higher in CD8+ than CD4+ T cells.

On this clone: Its antigen remains unidentified.

Measured with immunoSEQ multiplex PCR; TCRdb has only the in-frame clones, and not every one. The table records more than 20,000 clones, 70% to 90% of them present only once. CDR1 is SGHAT and CDR2 is FQNNGV in the germline V gene. Between the trimmed V and J ends, which lost 3 bases and 2 bases, there was a span of 11 bases. This CDR3 is 14 amino acids long. This receptor was taken from an adult with an advanced solid tumor such as melanoma, head and neck, liver or kidney cancer. The chain uses TRBV11-2 and TRBJ2-7, with D uncertain. The source material was CD4+ or CD8+ T cells sorted from blood, sampled in a trial of the OX40 agonist ivuxolimab. The CDR3 DNA reads TGTGCCAGCAGCTTTGCGATGTACCCCTACGAGCAGTACTTC. Protein: CASSFAMYPYEQYF.